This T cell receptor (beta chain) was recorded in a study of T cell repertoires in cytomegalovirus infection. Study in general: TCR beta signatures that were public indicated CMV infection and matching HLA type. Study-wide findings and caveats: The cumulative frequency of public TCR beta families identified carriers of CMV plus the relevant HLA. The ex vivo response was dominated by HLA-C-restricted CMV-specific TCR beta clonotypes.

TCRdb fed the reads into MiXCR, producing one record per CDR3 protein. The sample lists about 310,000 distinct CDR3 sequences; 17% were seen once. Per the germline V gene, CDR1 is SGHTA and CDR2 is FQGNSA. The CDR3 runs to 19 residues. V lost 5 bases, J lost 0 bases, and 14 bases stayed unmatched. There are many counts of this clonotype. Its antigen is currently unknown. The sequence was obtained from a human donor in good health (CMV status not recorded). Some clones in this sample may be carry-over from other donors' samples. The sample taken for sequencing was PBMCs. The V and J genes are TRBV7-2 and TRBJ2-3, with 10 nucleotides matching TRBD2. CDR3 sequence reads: CASSPSYSGGAPSTDTQYF. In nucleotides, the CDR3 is TGTGCCAGCAGCCCTAGTTACAGCGGGGGGGCACCTAGCACAGATACGCAGTATTTT.